The sequence of this TCR beta chain was determined in a study of blood T cell repertoires in COVID-19 (dated by TCRdb to about 2020). In terms of the full investigation: Samples covering the acute and convalescent phases of COVID-19 were provided by collaborators in the United States, Italy and Spain. The prospective study material was composed of cDNA or gDNA derived from T cells, B-cell-depleted T cells, or PBMCs. Sample metadata almost always included a de-identified subject ID, COVID-19 status, age in years and sex. A freely available public database, intended as a resource for researchers studying the immune response to SARS-CoV-2, is where the repertoires were released. Samples came from the ongoing ImmuneRACE study (first 160 participants) plus 1,254 subjects from 6 global collaborators. Deeply sampled blood TCRbeta repertoires from subjects exposed to, actively infected with, or recovered from COVID-19 were included in the dataset. HLA class I and class II types, where available, came from metadata supplied by the sample provider rather than from assay-based typing.

Collaborating institutions collected whole blood in K2EDTA tubes following their own protocols. For TCRbeta analysis, collaborators shipped samples as frozen whole blood, isolated PBMCs, or DNA extracted from either of those sample types. TCRbeta CDR3 regions were amplified from genomic DNA by means of the immunoSEQ Assay, a bias-controlled multiplex PCR. In the authors' own workflow: Nucleated cell counts per sample were estimated from amplification of reference gene primers within the assay. To quantify the absolute abundance of each unique TCRbeta CDR3 rearrangement, sequence reads were collapsed and filtered. Productive Simpson clonality was computed per sample as the square root of Simpson's diversity index over productive rearrangements. TCRdb re-hosts the immuneACCESS table, in-frame sequences only. Its copies lack some clones; in the studies checked, an unresolved V gene accounts for under half of them, and the cause for the rest is not known. That table furnishes V, J and clone size, whereas the DNA furnished D and trimming. Across this sample there are some 70,000 clones, with over 80% seen only once. Around 6.7% of the sample belongs to the ten largest clones.

Based on the germline V gene, the CDR1 and CDR2 sequences are KGHSH and LQKENI. Reading from cysteine to phenylalanine, the CDR3 counts 15 amino acids. The kept DNA is CDR3 alone, 45 bases in frame from the first base. Trimming accounts for 3 bases at V and 9 bases at J, while the number of junction bases matched to no gene is 7. This clone has more than one count but fewer than ten. Which antigen it targets is not known. It has no much larger one-base neighbor in the sample; base qualities were not kept. The study at large found these results: Clinical and demographic metadata were provided uncurated, with the amount varying by source and participant.

The sample comprised peripheral blood. The chain is encoded by TRBV18 joined to TRBJ1-6; 8 junctional bases match TRBD1. The origin of this receptor is a woman aged 80 or over with active COVID-19. The DNA sequence reads TGTGCCAGCTCACCTGACAGGGGATTGACTTCACCCCTCCACTTT. This yields the protein CASSPDRGLTSPLHF.